This TCR beta chain was profiled in a study of sequential checkpoint blockade in melanoma (dated by TCRdb to about 2019). Turning to the overall study: Using 1:1 randomization, the trial assigned patients either to first-line nivolumab followed by ipilimumab (arm A) or to ipilimumab followed by nivolumab (arm B). Maintenance nivolumab came after each of the two trial sequences. Around three quarters of the matched pre- and post-treatment tumor biopsy pairs came from the same lesion. Matched tumor biopsies were taken from about two dozen patients before treatment and at week 13, after single-agent nivolumab (arm A) or ipilimumab (arm B). DNA from 90 to 95 melanoma tumor samples collected before treatment underwent TCRbeta immunosequencing. The paper's findings and limits, for the study overall: Among patients in the nivolumab-first arm (arm A), tumor TIL clonality before treatment was associated with response (P = .04). Clinical benefit was about 30 times more likely to be achieved by patients whose tumor T-cell fraction and clonality increased by week 13. Small sample sizes and reduced statistical power limited the within-arm analyses of tumor T-cell fraction. Tumor T-cell fraction and clonality correlated with PD-L1 staining and CD8+ T-cell counts but not with mutational load. Larger, independent patient cohorts are needed to validate the response-prediction model that combines TCR metrics and mutation burden.

Comment on this clone: Its binding antigen is unknown. It has no much larger one-base neighbor in the sample; base qualities were not kept.

The intended sense of this specimen's treatment or condition label: randomized to nivolumab then ipilimumab (arm A) or the reverse (arm B). No trial patient had received prior DNA-damaging chemotherapy. The samples were obtained from melanoma patients enrolled in CheckMate 064, an open-label, randomized phase II trial testing sequential checkpoint blockade. Genomic DNA from formalin-fixed paraffin-embedded (FFPE) tissue samples served as the input for tumor TCR sequencing. The germline V gene (reference sequence) provides CDR1 SSHAT and CDR2 FNYEAQ. The trim is 3 bases for V and 1 base for J, with a gap of 12 bases between the germline ends. Taken from cysteine to phenylalanine, the CDR3 has 16 residues. Only the CDR3 DNA stays, 48 bases, in frame from base 1. The immunoSEQ Assay was used to immunosequence TCRbeta CDR3 regions from genomic DNA. Before high-throughput sequencing, genomic DNA was amplified using bias-controlled multiplex PCR. Processing in the source paper ran as follows. To quantify the absolute abundance of each unique TCRbeta CDR3 region, the sequences were collapsed and filtered. Clonality, defined as 1 minus Pielou's evenness, was calculated using only productive rearrangements. Tumor T-cell fraction was computed by normalizing TCRbeta template counts to usable DNA, estimated from several housekeeping genes. A previously published method was used to identify clones with significantly greater frequencies in on-treatment samples than in baseline samples. TCRdb holds this immuneACCESS table with in-frame rearrangements only. Some clones are missing; in checked studies, unresolved V genes explain under half, and the rest has no known cause. D and trimming were read from the DNA, whereas the V and J calls and clone size are those reported in that table. For this sample the table gives fewer than 6,000 clones, of which approximately 35% were detected only once. The ten biggest clones cover 11% of the sample.

The sequence came from a human donor with melanoma. The chain is assembled from TRBV7-7 and TRBJ2-2, with the D call tentatively TRBD1 or TRBD2, each fitting 6 bases. The sequencing here drew on tumor tissue (inferred from file names), taken from a patient given nivolumab and ipilimumab in sequence. The CDR3 protein sequence reads: CASSLEGRGNTGELFF. DNA sequence: TGTGCCAGCAGCTTGGAGGGCAGGGGGAACACCGGGGAGCTGTTTTTT.